The 2 T cell receptor beta chains given below trace back to one sample, sequenced in a study of cytomegalovirus exposure and HLA in healthy donors. The PCR used 60 Vbeta and 13 Jbeta primers. Sequencing used immunoSEQ multiplex PCR; TCRdb keeps in-frame clones, though not all of them. This table holds about 160,000 clones, roughly 84% found once. Sequencing used PBMCs. The origin of the receptors is a man aged 18 to 29 in good health and CMV-seronegative.

The rearrangement links TRBV5-1 to TRBJ2-1; 11 bases line up with TRBD1. The V gene end was trimmed by 4 bases and the J gene end by 6 bases; junction bases not matched to a gene: 6. This CDR3 is built from 15 residues. Germline lookup yields CDR1 SGHRS and CDR2 YFSETQ. The CDR3, as DNA: TGCGCCAGCAGCCAGCGGACAGGGGGCTTCAATGAGCAGTTCTTC. It yields the protein CASSQRTGGFNEQFF.

The rearrangement links TRBV7-8 to TRBJ2-7; the D gene is possibly TRBD2 (6 bases). Trimming removed 3 bases at V and 1 base at J, with 7 bases between. This CDR3 has 13 amino acids. Germline CDR1 is SGHVS and CDR2 is FQNEAQ. CDR3 DNA sequence: TGTGCCAGCAGCTTTGGGAGGTCCTACGAGCAGTACTTC. Its protein is CASSFGRSYEQYF.